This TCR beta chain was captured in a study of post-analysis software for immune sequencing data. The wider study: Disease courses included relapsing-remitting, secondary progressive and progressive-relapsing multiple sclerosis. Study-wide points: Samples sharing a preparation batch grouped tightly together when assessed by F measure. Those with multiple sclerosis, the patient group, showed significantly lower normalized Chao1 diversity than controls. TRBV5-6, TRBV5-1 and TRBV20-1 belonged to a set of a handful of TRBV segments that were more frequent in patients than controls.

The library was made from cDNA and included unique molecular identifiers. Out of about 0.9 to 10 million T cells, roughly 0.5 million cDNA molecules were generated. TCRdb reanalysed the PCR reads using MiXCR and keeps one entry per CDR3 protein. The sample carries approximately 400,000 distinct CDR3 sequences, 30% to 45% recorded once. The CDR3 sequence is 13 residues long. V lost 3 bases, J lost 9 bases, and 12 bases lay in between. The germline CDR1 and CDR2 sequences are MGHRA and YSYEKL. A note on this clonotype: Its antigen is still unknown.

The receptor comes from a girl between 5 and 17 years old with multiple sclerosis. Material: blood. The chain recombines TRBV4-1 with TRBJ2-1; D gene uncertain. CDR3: CASSHIPPAEQFF. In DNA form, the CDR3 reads TGCGCCAGCAGCCATATACCCCCGGCTGAGCAGTTCTTC.